This is a list of T cell receptor beta chains from one sample in a study of OX40 agonist ivuxolimab in advanced cancers. This table comes from immunoSEQ multiplex PCR, and its TCRdb copy is limited to in-frame clones, with some not included. The sample holds around 37,000 clones, 80% to 85% seen once. The sequences come from CD4+ or CD8+ T cells sorted from blood, collected in a trial of the OX40 agonist ivuxolimab. The source is an adult with an advanced solid tumor such as melanoma, head and neck, liver or kidney cancer. The CDR3 runs from the conserved cysteine through the conserved F or W. Fields, in order: D gene, J gene, clone size, V gene, CDR3 DNA, CDR3 protein. The D gene is left open where the match is weak. Size values are once, few and many counts, or a class for expanded clones, and some rows have none.

D: NA; J: TRBJ2-1; size: NA; V: TRBV4-1; DNA: TGCGCCAGCAGCCAAGGTGCTGGAGGGGGGGCCTCCTACAATGAGCAGTTCTTC; CDR3: CASSQGAGGGASYNEQFF
D: TRBD2; J: TRBJ2-7; size: NA; V: TRBV7-9; DNA: TGTGCCAGCAGCTTACGTAGCGGGCTGTCCTACGAGCAGTACTTC; CDR3: CASSLRSGLSYEQYF
D: NA; J: TRBJ2-1; size: NA; V: TRBV30; DNA: TGTGCCTGGAAAACGGGCTCCTACAATGAGCAGTTCTTC; CDR3: CAWKTGSYNEQFF
D: NA; J: TRBJ2-5; size: NA; V: TRBV30; DNA: TGTGCCTGGAGCTCCCGGACTAAAGGGGAGACCCAGTACTTC; CDR3: CAWSSRTKGETQYF
D: NA; J: TRBJ2-1; size: once; V: TRBV6-4; DNA: TGTGCCAGCAGCCGGGACGGAGGCTCCTACAATGAGCAGTTCTTC; CDR3: CASSRDGGSYNEQFF
D: TRBD1; J: TRBJ1-5; size: once; V: TRBV28; DNA: TGTGCCAGCAGTGCACGACAGGGGGATCAGCCCCAGCATTTT; CDR3: CASSARQGDQPQHF
D: TRBD1; J: TRBJ1-4; size: NA; V: TRBV6-6; DNA: TGTGCCAGCAGTTACCTGGGGACAGCAAATGAAAAACTGTTTTTT; CDR3: CASSYLGTANEKLFF
D: TRBD1; J: TRBJ2-7; size: few; V: TRBV6-5; DNA: TGTGCCAGCAGGTCAGGGGGTACTTCGGCCTACGAGCAGTACTTC; CDR3: CASRSGGTSAYEQYF
D: NA; J: TRBJ2-1; size: NA; V: TRBV5-5; DNA: TGTGCCAGCACCAAAGGGGCGCGGGCAGGGTGGGTCAATGAGCAGTTCTTC; CDR3: CASTKGARAGWVNEQFF
D: TRBD2; J: TRBJ2-5; size: NA; V: TRBV11-2; DNA: TGTGCCAGCAGCTTAGGTCCGGGCGGGGGGGCTTGGACCCAGTACTTC; CDR3: CASSLGPGGGAWTQYF
D: NA; J: TRBJ2-3; size: NA; V: TRBV10-2; DNA: TGCGCCAGCACAAGGGGGGACACAGATACGCAGTATTTT; CDR3: CASTRGDTDTQYF
D: NA; J: TRBJ2-7; size: NA; V: TRBV4-3; DNA: TGCGCCAGCAGCCAAGAAGGGGGGCCCCCCTACGAGCAGTACTTC; CDR3: CASSQEGGPPYEQYF
D: TRBD1; J: TRBJ2-2; size: medium-sized; V: TRBV27; DNA: TGTGCCAGCAGGAGGCAGGGGGCCTGGGATGGGGAGCTGTTTTTT; CDR3: CASRRQGAWDGELFF
D: TRBD2; J: TRBJ2-3; size: NA; V: TRBV4-1; DNA: TGCGCCAGCAGCCAAGACCACGGGACTAGCGGTACAGATACGCAGTATTTT; CDR3: CASSQDHGTSGTDTQYF
D: TRBD1; J: TRBJ1-2; size: NA; V: TRBV28; DNA: TGTGCCAGCAGTGGGACAGGGACGGGCTATGGCTACACCTTC; CDR3: CASSGTGTGYGYTF
D: NA; J: TRBJ1-3; size: few; V: TRBV29-1; DNA: TGCAGCGTCCGACTACCGGAGGGGATGGGGAACACCATATATTTT; CDR3: CSVRLPEGMGNTIYF
D: NA; J: TRBJ2-2; size: NA; V: TRBV7-7; DNA: TGTGCCAGCAGCTTAGACCGCGGCGACACCGGGGAGCTGTTTTTT; CDR3: CASSLDRGDTGELFF
D: TRBD1; J: TRBJ2-1; size: NA; V: TRBV28; DNA: TGTGCCAGCAGCCTAACCTACGACAGGGGTAGGCCGGGTGAGCAGTTCTTC; CDR3: CASSLTYDRGRPGEQFF
D: NA; J: TRBJ2-7; size: NA; V: TRBV4-2; DNA: TGTGCCAGCAGCCAAGGACGGGACACCTCCTACGAGCAGTACTTC; CDR3: CASSQGRDTSYEQYF
D: NA; J: TRBJ2-7; size: few; V: TRBV5-1; DNA: TGCGCCAGCGCTCTTGGCGACGAGCAGTACTTC; CDR3: CASALGDEQYF
D: NA; J: TRBJ1-2; size: NA; V: TRBV2; DNA: TGTGCCAGCAGTGTTACGACTGAGCGGGGCTACACCTTC; CDR3: CASSVTTERGYTF
D: NA; J: TRBJ1-1; size: NA; V: TRBV27; DNA: TGTGCCAGCAGTTTAGGCGCCCCGAACACTGAAGCTTTCTTT; CDR3: CASSLGAPNTEAFF
D: TRBD1; J: TRBJ2-1; size: NA; V: TRBV18; DNA: TGTGCCAGCTCACCATACCCGGGACAGGGGGCGCACAATGAGCAGTTCTTC; CDR3: CASSPYPGQGAHNEQFF
D: NA; J: TRBJ1-5; size: NA; V: TRBV10-1; DNA: TGCGCCAAGAATTTTAGCAATCAGCCCCAGCATTTT; CDR3: CAKNFSNQPQHF
D: NA; J: TRBJ1-3; size: NA; V: TRBV7-2; DNA: TGTGCCAGCAGCTTAGTTAACTCTGGAAACACCATATATTTT; CDR3: CASSLVNSGNTIYF
D: NA; J: TRBJ2-7; size: NA; V: TRBV29-1; DNA: TGCAGCGTTGTAGGTAGCTCCTACGAGCAGTACTTC; CDR3: CSVVGSSYEQYF
D: TRBD1; J: TRBJ1-5; size: NA; V: TRBV5-4; DNA: TGTGCCAGCAGCTCGGGCGGCGGGGACAGGGGTCAGCCCCAGCATTTT; CDR3: CASSSGGGDRGQPQHF
D: NA; J: TRBJ2-7; size: NA; V: TRBV6-5; DNA: TGTGCCAGCAGTTCGACGGGCCGTGGGGCCGAGCAGTACTTC; CDR3: CASSSTGRGAEQYF
D: TRBD1; J: TRBJ1-2; size: NA; V: TRBV19; DNA: TGTGCCAGTAGTGCGCAGGGGGTCGGCTATGGCTACACCTTC; CDR3: CASSAQGVGYGYTF
D: NA; J: TRBJ1-1; size: NA; V: TRBV10-3; DNA: TGTGCCATCAGAGCCCAAGACACTGAAGCTTTCTTT; CDR3: CAIRAQDTEAFF
D: TRBD1; J: TRBJ1-5; size: once; V: TRBV19; DNA: TGTGCCAGTTGGGACAGAGGGCGTAGCAATCAGCCCCAGCATTTT; CDR3: CASWDRGRSNQPQHF
D: NA; J: TRBJ1-2; size: NA; V: TRBV20-1; DNA: TGCAGTGCTAGTACGGGGAAGGGCTACACCTTC; CDR3: CSASTGKGYTF
D: NA; J: TRBJ2-7; size: NA; V: TRBV30; DNA: TGTGCCTGGAGTGTACGTAGGGCCTCCTACGAGCAGTACTTC; CDR3: CAWSVRRASYEQYF
D: NA; J: TRBJ1-1; size: once; V: TRBV30; DNA: TGTGCCTGGAGTGTAAACAGCGTAACTGAAGCTTTCTTT; CDR3: CAWSVNSVTEAFF
D: NA; J: TRBJ1-1; size: NA; V: TRBV10-3; DNA: TGTGCCATCAGTGAAGGAAGTCAGGGGCGCACTGAAGCTTTCTTT; CDR3: CAISEGSQGRTEAFF
D: NA; J: TRBJ2-5; size: NA; V: TRBV2; DNA: TGTGCCAGCAGTTCAAAAGGACGGGACCAAGAGACCCAGTACTTC; CDR3: CASSSKGRDQETQYF
D: NA; J: TRBJ2-2; size: NA; V: TRBV28; DNA: TGTGCCAGCAGTTTTTATGGGGGGGAGCTGTTTTTT; CDR3: CASSFYGGELFF
D: TRBD1; J: TRBJ2-6; size: NA; V: TRBV6-1; DNA: TGTGCCATCAGTGACCGGGACAGCCGTTACTCTGGGGCCAACGTCCTGACTTTC; CDR3: CAISDRDSRYSGANVLTF
D: NA; J: TRBJ1-1; size: NA; V: TRBV18; DNA: TGTGCCAGCGTACAGGTAGACGACACTGAAGCTTTCTTT; CDR3: CASVQVDDTEAFF
D: NA; J: TRBJ1-2; size: NA; V: TRBV30; DNA: TGTGCCTGGAGTGCCGGGGGGGGTCGTGGCTACACCTTC; CDR3: CAWSAGGGRGYTF
D: NA; J: TRBJ1-3; size: NA; V: TRBV9; DNA: TGTGCCAGCAGTGACACGGACAGCAAGGGAAACACCATATATTTT; CDR3: CASSDTDSKGNTIYF
D: TRBD1; J: TRBJ1-2; size: NA; V: TRBV19; DNA: TGTGCCAGTATCCCGACAGGGCTAAACTATGGCTACACCTTC; CDR3: CASIPTGLNYGYTF
D: TRBD2; J: TRBJ2-3; size: once; V: TRBV25-1; DNA: TGTGCCAGCACCAAAACTAGCGGGAGGGGCACAGATACGCAGTATTTT; CDR3: CASTKTSGRGTDTQYF
D: TRBD1; J: TRBJ2-7; size: NA; V: TRBV28; DNA: TGTGCCAGCAGACAACAGGGGCGCGAGCAGTACTTC; CDR3: CASRQQGREQYF
D: TRBD1; J: TRBJ2-7; size: NA; V: TRBV14; DNA: TGTGCCAGCAGCCAAGGACAGGGCAGACGAAACGAGCAGTACTTC; CDR3: CASSQGQGRRNEQYF